A single sample gave rise to the 7 T cell receptor beta chains below, sequenced in a study of beta chain features in type 1 diabetes. Notes on the study in general: Shortening of TCRB CDR3s, moderate but significant, appeared in all four CD4+ subsets of Type 1 diabetes patients.

Their specific antigens are unknown. The entirety of the isolated RNA underwent reverse transcription, so expressed TCRB transcripts were sequenced. Method: immunoSEQ multiplex PCR; TCRdb's copy keeps in-frame clones and lacks some. The data hold 40,000 to 50,000 clones, with approximately 61% observed a single time. The source material was Tregs from blood. These receptor sequences come from a man aged 30 to 45 with type 1 diabetes. Some clones in this sample may be carry-over from other donors' samples.

This chain joins TRBV14 and TRBJ1-1, with D possibly TRBD1 on 5 matching bases. Trimming took 0 bases from V and 4 from J, leaving 9 bases between them. The CDR3 sequence is 14 residues long. Germline CDR1 reads SGHDN; CDR2 reads FVKESK. This chain's CDR3 is CASSQDWGGTEAFF. The CDR3 DNA reads as TGTGCCAGCAGCCAAGATTGGGGCGGCACTGAAGCTTTCTTT.

The rearrangement joins TRBV10-1 to TRBJ1-1; unclear D gene. The CDR3 consists of 12 residues. Trimming removed 8 bases from V and 3 bases from J, with 10 bases in between. The germline CDR1 and CDR2 sequences are WNHNN and SYGVQD (reference sequence). CDR3 in amino acids: CASRTWDTEAFF. CDR3 DNA sequence: TGCGCCAGCCGGACTTGGGACACTGAAGCTTTCTTT.

The chain joins TRBV7-2 to TRBJ2-2; perhaps TRBD2 as D (7 bases). The CDR3 has 15 amino acids. Trimming cost V 5 bases and J 2 bases, with 12 bases left between them. Per germline, CDR1 SGHTA and CDR2 FQGNSA. The chain's CDR3 is CASSPGGPNTGELFF. DNA of the CDR3: TGTGCCAGCAGCCCCGGGGGGCCCAACACCGGGGAGCTGTTTTTT. Using reference TRBV7-2 and TRBJ2-2 for the parts outside the CDR3, the full variable domain is GAGVSQSPSNKVTEKGKDVELRCDPISGHTALYWYRQSLGQGLEFLIYFQGNSAPDKSGLPSDRFSAERTGGSVSTLTIQRTQQEDSAVYLCASSPGGPNTGELFFGEGSRLTVL.

The chain recombines TRBV2 with TRBJ1-2, with unresolved D. With 3 bases removed from V and 4 bases from J, the gap between germline ends came to 9 bases. CDR1 and CDR2 from the germline V gene are SNHLY and FYNNEI. CDR3 length: 13 amino acids. Written as DNA, the CDR3 is TGTGCCAGCAGTGAGAAAGCCCGCTATGGCTACACCTTC. Translating gives CASSEKARYGYTF.

This sequence joins TRBV7-9 and TRBJ2-7; 8 nucleotides line up with TRBD1. Looked up from germline, CDR1 is SEHNR and CDR2 is FQNEAQ (reference sequence). The CDR3 covers 15 residues. V shed 2 bases and J 3 bases; nucleotides not matched to a gene: 6. The CDR3 DNA is TGTGCCAGCAGCTTAAGGCGCGACAGGGGCTACGAGCAGTACTTC. Residues: CASSLRRDRGYEQYF.

This clone has only one observation. The CDR3 reads CASSLAFSGNTIYF. The CDR3 DNA follows: TGTGCCAGCAGCTTGGCCTTCTCTGGAAACACCATATATTTT. The rearrangement uses TRBV5-5 and TRBJ1-3; D not resolved. CDR1 is SGHKS and CDR2 is YYEKEE in the germline V gene (reference sequence). The CDR3 extends over 14 amino acids. Trimming removed 0 bases from V and 0 bases from J, with 4 bases in between.

This clone occurred a few times. V and J are TRBV6-1 and TRBJ1-4; 7 nucleotides match TRBD1. Germline lookup yields CDR1 MNHNS and CDR2 SASEGT. After removal of 5 bases from V and 11 bases from J, the junction contained 8 bases not matched to a gene. The CDR3 sequence is 13 residues long. The CDR3 spells CASSTDRVGKLFF. DNA of the CDR3: TGTGCCAGCAGTACAGACAGGGTTGGGAAACTGTTTTTT.